This T cell receptor beta chain was profiled in a study of siplizumab effects on memory and regulatory T cells. Regarding the study as a whole: Unstimulated subsets were the mapping target of only a minor fraction of alloreactive clones. Most proliferating CD4+ or CD8+ clones, roughly 75-96%, had no naive or memory assignment. Naive T cells seemed more diverse than memory cells; they also seemed major alloresponse contributors.

Looked up from germline, CDR1 is SGHDT and CDR2 is YYEEEE. The CDR3 is 15 residues long. Trimming left V 1 base short and J 5 bases short, with 15 bases between. Turning to this clone: The antigen remains undetermined.

For every sample, about 10^5 TCR templates were assayed. Assay: immunoSEQ multiplex PCR; the TCRdb copy retains only in-frame clones and omits some. Of 99,000 or so clones listed, under 95% are singletons. This TCR was recovered from a human donor in good health. Sequenced sample: CD4+ T cells sorted from blood. The J gene is TRBJ1-1, the V gene TRBV5-6; D is undetermined. The CDR3 protein is CASSLRVARGTEAFF. In nucleotides, the CDR3 is TGTGCCAGCAGCTTGCGGGTCGCCCGTGGGACTGAAGCTTTCTTT.